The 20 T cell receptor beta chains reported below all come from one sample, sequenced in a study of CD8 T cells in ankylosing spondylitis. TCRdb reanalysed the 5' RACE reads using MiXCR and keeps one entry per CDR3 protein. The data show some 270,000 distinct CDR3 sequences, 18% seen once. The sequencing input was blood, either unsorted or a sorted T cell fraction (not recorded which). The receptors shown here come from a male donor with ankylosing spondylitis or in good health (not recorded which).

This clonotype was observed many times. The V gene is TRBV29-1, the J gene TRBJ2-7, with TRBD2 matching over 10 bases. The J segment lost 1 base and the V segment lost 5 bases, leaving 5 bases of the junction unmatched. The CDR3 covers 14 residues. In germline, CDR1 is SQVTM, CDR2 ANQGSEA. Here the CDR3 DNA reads TGCAGCGTTATAAAGCGGGAGGGTTCCTACGAGCAGTACTTC. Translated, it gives CSVIKREGSYEQYF.

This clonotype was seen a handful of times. The CDR3: CSASPQAVSNQPQHF. The DNA for the CDR3 is TGCAGTGCTAGTCCCCAGGCAGTTAGCAATCAGCCCCAGCATTTT. The chain links TRBV20-1 to TRBJ1-5, with D unresolved. The germline V gene has CDR1 DFQATT and CDR2 SNEGSKA (reference sequence). The CDR3 loop spans 15 amino acids. Trimming removed 3 bases from V and 0 bases from J, with 12 bases in between.

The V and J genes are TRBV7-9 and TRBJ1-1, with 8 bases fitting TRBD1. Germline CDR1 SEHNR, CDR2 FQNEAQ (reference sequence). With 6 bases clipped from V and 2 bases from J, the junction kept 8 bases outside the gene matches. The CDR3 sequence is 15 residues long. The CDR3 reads CASRSLAGGNTEAFF. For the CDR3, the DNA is TGTGCCAGCAGGTCCCTGGCAGGGGGCAACACTGAAGCTTTCTTT.

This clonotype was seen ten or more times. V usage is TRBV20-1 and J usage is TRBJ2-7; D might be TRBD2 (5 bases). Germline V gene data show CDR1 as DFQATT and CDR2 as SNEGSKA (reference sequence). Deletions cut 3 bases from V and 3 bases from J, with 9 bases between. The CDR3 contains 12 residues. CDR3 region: CSAREDRYEQYF. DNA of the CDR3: TGCAGTGCTAGGGAGGACCGCTACGAGCAGTACTTC.

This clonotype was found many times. CDR3 region: CASSVTSGRGTDTQYF. The CDR3, as DNA: TGTGCCAGCAGCGTAACGAGCGGGAGAGGAACAGATACGCAGTATTTT. V usage is TRBV9 and J usage is TRBJ2-3; 8 bases map to TRBD2. CDR1 is SGDLS, CDR2 YYNGEE, per germline. This CDR3 is built from 16 residues. The junction had 7 bases not matched to a gene; V was cut back by 1 base and J by 3 bases.

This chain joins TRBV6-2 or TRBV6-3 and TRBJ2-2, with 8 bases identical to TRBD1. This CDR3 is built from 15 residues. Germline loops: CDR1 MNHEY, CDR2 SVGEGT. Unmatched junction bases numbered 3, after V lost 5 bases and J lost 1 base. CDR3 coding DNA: TGTGCCAGCAGTATAGGACAGGGGAACACCGGGGAGCTGTTTTTT. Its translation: CASSIGQGNTGELFF.

CDR3 amino acids: CASSLGGTSGVYNEQFF. As DNA, the CDR3 is TGTGCCAGCAGCTTGGGGGGGACTAGCGGGGTCTACAATGAGCAGTTCTTC. V and J are TRBV5-6 and TRBJ2-1, with TRBD2 matching over 13 bases. Germline trimming cut 0 bases from V and 3 bases from J; bases unmatched to any gene: 3. Looked up from germline, CDR1 is SGHDT and CDR2 is YYEEEE. This CDR3 region has 17 residues.

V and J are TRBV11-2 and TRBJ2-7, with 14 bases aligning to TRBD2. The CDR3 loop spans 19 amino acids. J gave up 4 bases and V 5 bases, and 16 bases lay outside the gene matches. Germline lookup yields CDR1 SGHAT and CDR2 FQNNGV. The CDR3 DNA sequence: TGTGCCAGCAGCGACCGCCACGGACTAGCGGGAGGCAGTGAATACGAGCAGTACTTC. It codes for CASSDRHGLAGGSEYEQYF.

CDR3 amino acids: CASSEGPITGNTEAFF. CDR3 in DNA: TGTGCCAGCAGCGAGGGACCGATAACCGGGAACACTGAAGCTTTCTTT. The V gene is TRBV12-3 or TRBV12-4, the J gene TRBJ1-1; tentative D call: TRBD1 (5 bases). V shed 6 bases and J shed 1 base, with 18 bases lying between them. There are 16 residues in the CDR3.

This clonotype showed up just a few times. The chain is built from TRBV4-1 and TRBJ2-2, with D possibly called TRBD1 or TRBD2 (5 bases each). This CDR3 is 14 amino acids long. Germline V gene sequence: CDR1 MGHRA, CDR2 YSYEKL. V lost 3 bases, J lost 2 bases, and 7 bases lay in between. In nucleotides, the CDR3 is TGCGCCAGCAGCCAGGGACGCAACACCGGGGAGCTGTTTTTT. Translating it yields CASSQGRNTGELFF.

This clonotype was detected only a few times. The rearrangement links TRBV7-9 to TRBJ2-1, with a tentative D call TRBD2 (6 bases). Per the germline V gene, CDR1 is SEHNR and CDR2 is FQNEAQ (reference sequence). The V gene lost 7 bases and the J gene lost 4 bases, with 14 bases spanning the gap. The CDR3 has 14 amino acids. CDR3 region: CASIIGAGYNEQFF. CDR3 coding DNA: TGTGCCAGCATCATAGGGGCGGGGTACAATGAGCAGTTCTTC.

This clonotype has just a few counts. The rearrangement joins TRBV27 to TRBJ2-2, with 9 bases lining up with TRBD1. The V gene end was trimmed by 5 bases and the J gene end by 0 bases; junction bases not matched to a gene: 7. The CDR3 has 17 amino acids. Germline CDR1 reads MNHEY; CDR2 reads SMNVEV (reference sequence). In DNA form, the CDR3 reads TGTGCCAGCAGTACCGGGACAGGGAATCCGAACACCGGGGAGCTGTTTTTT. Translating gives CASSTGTGNPNTGELFF.

CDR3: CASSLLSGVGNEQFF. The CDR3 DNA reads as TGTGCCAGCAGCTTATTATCGGGAGTGGGCAATGAGCAGTTCTTC. The chain joins TRBV7-3 to TRBJ2-1; a weak D match, TRBD2 (6 bases). This CDR3 region has 15 residues. The V gene lost 2 bases and the J gene lost 6 bases, with 14 bases spanning the gap. Germline values: CDR1 SGHTA, CDR2 FQGTGA.

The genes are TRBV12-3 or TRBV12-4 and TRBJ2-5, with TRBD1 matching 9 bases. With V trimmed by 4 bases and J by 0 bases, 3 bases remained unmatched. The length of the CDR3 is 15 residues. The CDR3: CASSSGTGYQETQYF. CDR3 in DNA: TGTGCCAGCAGTTCCGGGACAGGGTACCAAGAGACCCAGTACTTC.

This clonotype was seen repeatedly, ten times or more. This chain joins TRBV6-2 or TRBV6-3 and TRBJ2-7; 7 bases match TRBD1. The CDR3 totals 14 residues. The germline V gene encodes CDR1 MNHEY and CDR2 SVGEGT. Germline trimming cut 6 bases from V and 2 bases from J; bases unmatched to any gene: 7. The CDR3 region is CASSLQTGPYEQYF. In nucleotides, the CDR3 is TGTGCCAGCAGCCTCCAGACAGGGCCCTACGAGCAGTACTTC.

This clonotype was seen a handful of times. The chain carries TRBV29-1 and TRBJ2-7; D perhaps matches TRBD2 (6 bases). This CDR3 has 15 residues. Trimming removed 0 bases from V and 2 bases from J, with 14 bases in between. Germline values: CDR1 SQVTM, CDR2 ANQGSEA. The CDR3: CSVEDPGTQTYEQYF. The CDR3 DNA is TGCAGCGTTGAAGATCCGGGGACTCAGACCTACGAGCAGTACTTC.

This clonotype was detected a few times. The CDR3 coding sequence is TGCAGCGTGGGGGCTAGCGGGGGGCGAGATACGCAGTATTTT. Residues: CSVGASGGRDTQYF. The chain employs TRBV29-1 and TRBJ2-3; TRBD2 matches at 11 bases. V lost 6 bases and J lost 5; bases outside the gene matches: 7. The V gene's germline CDR1 is SQVTM and CDR2 ANQGSEA. The CDR3 is made up of 14 amino acids.

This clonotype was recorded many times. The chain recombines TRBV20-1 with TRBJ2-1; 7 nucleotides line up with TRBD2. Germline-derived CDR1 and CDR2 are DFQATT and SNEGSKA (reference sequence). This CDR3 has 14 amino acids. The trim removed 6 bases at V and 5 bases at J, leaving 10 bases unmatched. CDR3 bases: TGCAGTGCCCGGGGACTACCTGAGGACAATGAGCAGTTCTTC. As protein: CSARGLPEDNEQFF.

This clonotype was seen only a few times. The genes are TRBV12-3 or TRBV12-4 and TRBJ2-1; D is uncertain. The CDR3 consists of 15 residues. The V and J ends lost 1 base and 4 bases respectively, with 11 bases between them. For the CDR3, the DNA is TGTGCCAGCAGTTTAGGAGCAGGTGCTTACAATGAGCAGTTCTTC. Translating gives CASSLGAGAYNEQFF.

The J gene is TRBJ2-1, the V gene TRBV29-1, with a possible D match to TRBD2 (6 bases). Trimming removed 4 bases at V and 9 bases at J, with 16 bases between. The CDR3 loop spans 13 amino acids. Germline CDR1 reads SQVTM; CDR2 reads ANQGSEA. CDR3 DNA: TGCAGCGTTGCGACGGGGCCGGGGGTTGAGCAGTTCTTC. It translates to CSVATGPGVEQFF.